Below are 28 T cell receptor beta chains sequenced from a single sample in a study of response to subunit inactivated influenza vaccine. TCRdb analysed the RT-PCR reads with MiXCR anew, one entry per CDR3 protein. The repertoire holds roughly 780,000 distinct CDR3 sequences, 15% to 20% seen once, with 9.5% to 13% in the top ten. Specimen: PBMCs from blood, collected about 5 days after vaccination. The receptors stem from a man aged 50 to 60 who received an inactivated influenza vaccine.

There are many counts of this clonotype. The CDR3 loop is CASSENMMGGSGNEQFF. The CDR3 DNA follows: TGTGCCAGCAGTGAAAATATGATGGGGGGTAGCGGTAATGAGCAGTTCTTC. The chain links TRBV6-1 to TRBJ2-1; maybe TRBD2 (6 bases). The CDR3 is 17 residues long. V was cut by 2 bases and J by 7 bases, with 21 bases left in between. The germline V gene encodes CDR1 MNHNS and CDR2 SASEGT.

In its sample, this clonotype was seen a few times. This chain joins TRBV11-2 and TRBJ2-3; no clear D gene. From germline, CDR1 is SGHAT and CDR2 FQNNGV. This CDR3 contains 15 residues. V was shortened by 1 base and J by 0 bases, with 8 bases between the two germline ends. The CDR3 DNA sequence: TGTGCCAGCAGCTTAGTGGTGCAGAGCACAGATACGCAGTATTTT. This gives the protein CASSLVVQSTDTQYF.

This clonotype was detected a few times. The chain is built from TRBV7-6 and TRBJ1-1; 8 bases fit TRBD1. The CDR3 runs to 15 residues. J was trimmed by 1 base and V by 5 bases; bases with no gene match: 6. Germline CDR1 and CDR2: SGHVS and FNYEAQ. The CDR3 loop reads CASSPWTGQNTEAFF. CDR3 coding DNA: TGTGCCAGCAGCCCGTGGACAGGGCAGAACACTGAAGCTTTCTTT.

The genes are TRBV9 and TRBJ2-5; D uncertain. CDR1 SGDLS and CDR2 YYNGEE come from the germline V gene. The CDR3 contains 13 residues. Trimming shortened V by 0 bases and J by 3 bases, and 6 bases separated the two germline ends. CDR3 region: CASSVDGKETQYF. CDR3 nucleotides: TGTGCCAGCAGCGTAGACGGCAAAGAGACCCAGTACTTC.

Comment on this clonotype: Its ends do not fully match the called genes, so a read error is possible. CDR3 in amino acids: CASTLMSVVGYTQYF. The CDR3 DNA reads TGTGCCAGCACCTTAATGTCCGTGGTGGGTTATACGCAGTATTTT. The gene calls are TRBV7-2 and TRBJ2-3; no reliable D call. Germline CDR1 reads SGHTA; CDR2 reads FQGNSA. The CDR3 loop spans 15 amino acids.

This clonotype appeared once. The V gene is TRBV6-2 or TRBV6-3, the J gene TRBJ1-5; D possibly corresponds to TRBD1 (6 bases). Deletions cut 6 bases from V and 6 bases from J, with 21 bases between. Germline V gene sequence: CDR1 MNHEY, CDR2 SVGEGT. The CDR3 is 16 residues long. The CDR3 coding sequence is TGTGCCAGCAGCTTCCAACAGGGAAGGGGCAGTCAGCCCCAGCATTTT. Residues: CASSFQQGRGSQPQHF.

The chain employs TRBV20-1 and TRBJ2-7; 8 bases agree with TRBD1. The CDR3 spans 13 residues. CDR1 is DFQATT and CDR2 is SNEGSKA in the germline V gene (reference sequence). Losses at the gene ends were 3 bases for V and 5 bases for J; bases not matched to a gene: 6. The CDR3: CSASDRGTHEQYF. The CDR3, as DNA: TGCAGTGCTAGTGACAGGGGTACCCACGAGCAGTACTTC.

The genes are TRBV5-1 and TRBJ2-7; 11 nucleotides match TRBD2. With 7 bases clipped from V and 3 bases from J, the junction kept 3 bases outside the gene matches. The CDR3 contains 13 residues. Germline CDR1 SGHRS, CDR2 YFSETQ. The CDR3 protein is CASQLAGDYEQYF. The DNA for the CDR3 is TGCGCCAGCCAACTAGCGGGAGACTACGAGCAGTACTTC.

For this clonotype: At one end, the junction sequence differs from germline, possibly due to a read error. J is TRBJ2-2 and V is TRBV10-2; possibly TRBD1 for D (6 bases). Germline values: CDR1 WSHSY, CDR2 SAAADI. The CDR3 runs 18 residues. CDR3 nucleotides: TGCGCCAGCAGTGAGTCCCCAGGGGACGGATTCGACACCAGGGAGCTGTTTTTT. It is translated as CASSESPGDGFDTRELFF.

This clonotype was picked up a small number of times. The chain has TRBV5-1 and TRBJ1-3; D not certain. The germline V and J ends were trimmed by 1 base and 0 bases, with 8 bases remaining between them. The CDR3 runs 15 residues. Germline-derived CDR1 and CDR2 are SGHRS and YFSETQ. The CDR3 sequence: CASSLRGDSGNTIYF. The DNA for the CDR3 is TGCGCCAGCAGCTTGCGCGGAGACTCTGGAAACACCATATATTTT.

This clonotype has a handful of counts. The CDR3, as DNA: TGTGCCAGCAGTATAGGACCGGACACTGAAGCTTTCTTT. Translating gives CASSIGPDTEAFF. V gene TRBV27 combines with J gene TRBJ1-1; no reliable D call. The CDR3 loop spans 13 amino acids. Germline CDR1 and CDR2: MNHEY and SMNVEV (reference sequence). V lost 5 bases and J lost 3, with 10 bases in between.

This CDR3 is CSARFQGLYEQYF. The CDR3 DNA reads TGCAGTGCTAGATTCCAGGGGCTCTACGAGCAGTACTTC. The genes are TRBV20-1 and TRBJ2-7, with D possibly matching TRBD1 (6 bases). The germline V and J ends were trimmed by 2 bases and 3 bases, with 11 bases remaining between them. The CDR3 is 13 residues long. Germline CDR1 reads DFQATT; CDR2 reads SNEGSKA (reference sequence).

At least ten counts were recorded for this clonotype. The chain carries TRBV4-3 and TRBJ2-2; the D is unclear. CDR1 is LGHNA, CDR2 YSLEER, per germline. V gave up 4 bases and J gave up 7 bases, with 10 bases separating them. This CDR3 has 13 residues. As DNA, the CDR3 is TGCGCCAGCAGCCTCAGACCTGACGGGGAGCTGTTTTTT. It translates to CASSLRPDGELFF.

This chain links TRBV5-5 with TRBJ2-3; D possibly matches TRBD1 or TRBD2 (5 bases each). Looked up from germline, CDR1 is SGHKS and CDR2 is YYEKEE (reference sequence). The CDR3 runs to 14 residues. V was pared by 2 bases and J by 2 bases, with 9 bases between. CDR3 nucleotide sequence: TGTGCCAGCAGCTTTAGAGGGGTCACAGATACGCAGTATTTT. This codes for CASSFRGVTDTQYF.

The chain uses TRBV7-2 and TRBJ2-2, with D hard to call. The germline V gene has CDR1 SGHTA and CDR2 FQGNSA. The CDR3 sequence is 14 residues long. The V end was cut by 3 bases, the J end by 6 bases, with 11 bases between. CDR3 bases: TGTGCCAGCAGCTTCGACAAAGGTTCCGGGGAGCTGTTTTTT. Protein: CASSFDKGSGELFF.

This clonotype was seen only a few times. The J gene is TRBJ2-7, the V gene TRBV28, with D unclear. V gave up 3 bases and J gave up 1 base, with 7 bases separating them. The CDR3 runs to 13 residues. Germline CDR1 reads MDHEN; CDR2 reads SYDVKM. The CDR3 coding sequence is TGTGCCAGCAGTTTCCCAACATCCTACGAGCAGTACTTC. It yields the protein CASSFPTSYEQYF.

CDR3 in DNA: TGTGCCTGGAGCAGGGGGGCGGCCTCCGGAGAGCAGTTCTTC. Translating it yields CAWSRGAASGEQFF. The chain couples TRBV30 to TRBJ2-1; weak D call: TRBD1 (7 bases). CDR1 is GTSNPN, CDR2 SVGIG, per germline (reference sequence). With 3 bases removed from V and 10 bases from J, the gap between germline ends came to 19 bases. The CDR3 spans 14 residues.

In this sample, this clonotype turned up a few times. The V and J genes are TRBV20-1 and TRBJ2-3, with 10 nucleotides matching TRBD2. The CDR3 runs 15 residues. CDR1 and CDR2 from the germline V gene are DFQATT and SNEGSKA (reference sequence). V gave up 2 bases and J gave up 6 bases; unmatched junction bases: 8. The DNA of the CDR3 is TGCAGTGCTAGAATGTTGTCTAGCGGGAGTGATACGCAGTATTTT. It codes for CSARMLSSGSDTQYF.

The chain employs TRBV29-1 and TRBJ2-4; D gene ambiguous. V gave up 0 bases and J gave up 6 bases, with 15 bases separating them. The germline V gene has CDR1 SQVTM and CDR2 ANQGSEA. The CDR3 has 15 amino acids. In DNA form, the CDR3 reads TGCAGCGTTGAAGATCTTGCCGGGCTAGTAAACATTCAGTACTTC. It codes for CSVEDLAGLVNIQYF.

CDR3 nucleotides: TGTGCCAGCAACGAACTAGCGGGAGGGCCCTATGAGCAGTTCTTC. Translated, it gives CASNELAGGPYEQFF. The gene calls are TRBV12-3 or TRBV12-4 and TRBJ2-1; 13 positions match TRBD2. The CDR3 length is 15 residues. Losses at the gene ends were 7 bases for V and 8 bases for J; bases not matched to a gene: 8.

In its sample, this clonotype was seen many times. The CDR3 DNA follows: TGCAGTGGGAGGGTATACCAAGAGACCCAGTACTTC. It codes for CSGRVYQETQYF. The chain employs TRBV20-1 and TRBJ2-5; a weak D match, TRBD2 (6 bases). The germline CDR1 and CDR2 sequences are DFQATT and SNEGSKA (reference sequence). This CDR3 contains 12 residues. Trimming stripped 7 bases from V and 0 bases from J, with 9 bases between.

This clonotype has more than one count but fewer than ten. The CDR3 is CASSYSKVGEIEAFF. The CDR3 region has the DNA TGTGCCAGCAGTTACTCGAAGGTAGGGGAAATTGAAGCTTTCTTT. This rearrangement joins TRBV6-5 to TRBJ1-1; tentatively, D is TRBD1 (5 bases). Germline V gene lookup returns CDR1 MNHEY and CDR2 SVGAGI. With 0 bases removed from V and 7 bases from J, the gap between germline ends came to 15 bases. The CDR3 loop spans 15 amino acids.

This rearrangement joins TRBV16 to TRBJ1-5; D is ambiguous. The CDR3 sequence is 14 residues long. Deletions cut 2 bases from V and 6 bases from J, with 11 bases between. Germline lookup yields CDR1 KGHSY and CDR2 FQNENV. Written as DNA, the CDR3 is TGTGCCAGCAGCCAACAAAGCGTAGGTCAGCCCCAGCATTTT. Its translation is CASSQQSVGQPQHF.

CDR3 bases: TGCAGTGCTAGAGACACCAGGGGGGCTTCAGATACGCAGTATTTT. Its protein is CSARDTRGASDTQYF. The chain links TRBV20-1 to TRBJ2-3, with D maybe TRBD1 (7 bases). This CDR3 spans 15 amino acids. Germline V gene sequence: CDR1 DFQATT, CDR2 SNEGSKA (reference sequence). V shed 0 bases and J shed 4 bases, with 14 bases lying between them.

This clonotype was observed many times. The chain carries TRBV10-2 and TRBJ2-6, with 9 bases matching TRBD1. V dropped 1 base and J dropped 0; count of bases not matched to a gene: 4. CDR1 is WSHSY and CDR2 is SAAADI in the germline V gene. The CDR3 covers 18 residues. Here the CDR3 reads CASSEWTGVFSGANVLTF. The CDR3 region has the DNA TGCGCCAGCAGTGAGTGGACAGGGGTTTTCTCTGGGGCCAACGTCCTGACTTTC.

The J gene is TRBJ2-1, the V gene TRBV5-1, with 12 bases fitting TRBD2. The CDR3 contains 14 residues. V was clipped by 4 bases and J by 8 bases; unmatched bases: 4. Germline CDR1 and CDR2: SGHRS and YFSETQ. CDR3 loop: CASSLRTSGDEQFF. The CDR3 DNA reads as TGCGCCAGCAGCCTACGGACTAGCGGGGATGAGCAGTTCTTC.

The gene calls are TRBV20-1 and TRBJ2-7; perhaps TRBD2 as D (6 bases). This CDR3 contains 15 residues. Germline V gene sequence: CDR1 DFQATT, CDR2 SNEGSKA (reference sequence). Trimming left V 5 bases short and J 2 bases short, with 19 bases between. In DNA, the CDR3 is TGCAGTGCTTTCGGGGAACCTAGCGAACCCTACGAGCAGTACTTC. Protein sequence: CSAFGEPSEPYEQYF.

V gene TRBV5-1 combines with J gene TRBJ2-1; D is uncertain. The V and J ends lost 2 bases and 5 bases respectively, with 11 bases between them. The CDR3 consists of 14 residues. Germline CDR1 is SGHRS and CDR2 is YFSETQ. Here the CDR3 DNA reads TGCGCCAGCAGCTTTGATGCGGCGAACAATGAGCAGTTCTTC. It codes for CASSFDAANNEQFF. Full variable domain (remainder filled in from reference TRBV5-1 and TRBJ2-1): KAGVTQTPRYLIKTRGQQVTLSCSPISGHRSVSWYQQTPGQGLQFLFEYFSETQRNKGNFPGRFSGRQFSNSRSEMNVSTLELGDSALYLCASSFDAANNEQFFGPGTRLTVL.